These 16 T cell receptor beta chains came from one sample sequenced in a study of cytomegalovirus exposure and HLA in healthy donors. Both 60 Vbeta primers and 13 Jbeta primers went into the PCR. The table came from immunoSEQ multiplex PCR; TCRdb's copy has only in-frame clones and leaves some out. Of 250,000 or so clones listed, 85% to 95% are singletons. The sequenced sample consisted of PBMCs. The receptor source for this set is a girl aged 2-9 years in good health and CMV-seronegative.

The chain links TRBV6-5 to TRBJ1-1, with D tentatively TRBD1 (5 bases). Germline V gene data show CDR1 as MNHEY and CDR2 as SVGAGI. Trimming cost V 0 bases and J 4 bases, with 9 bases left between them. The CDR3 covers 14 residues. CDR3: CASSYSGGATEAFF. CDR3 coding DNA: TGTGCCAGCAGTTACTCGGGAGGGGCCACTGAAGCTTTCTTT.

The gene calls are TRBV4-1 and TRBJ2-7; D may be TRBD2 (6 bases). Germline assignment: CDR1 MGHRA and CDR2 YSYEKL. This CDR3 contains 15 residues. Trimming left V 1 base short and J 3 bases short, with 13 bases between. The CDR3 sequence: CASSQALAGHYEQYF. The CDR3 coding sequence is TGCGCCAGCAGCCAAGCACTAGCAGGACACTACGAGCAGTACTTC.

The gene calls are TRBV19 and TRBJ2-7, with D maybe TRBD2 (5 bases). The CDR3 consists of 13 residues. Germline assignment: CDR1 LNHDA and CDR2 SQIVND (reference sequence). V shed 3 bases and J shed 2 bases, with 8 bases lying between them. In DNA form, the CDR3 reads TGTGCCAGTAGTATCTCCGGGGCCTACGAGCAGTACTTC. This codes for CASSISGAYEQYF.

This chain connects TRBV10-3 to TRBJ2-2; 7 bases agree with TRBD1. This CDR3 has 16 residues. After removal of 4 bases from V and 0 bases from J, the junction contained 5 bases not matched to a gene. CDR1 and CDR2 (germline): ENHRY, SYGVKD. The CDR3 protein is CAISVGTDSNTGELFF. The CDR3 DNA follows: TGTGCCATCAGTGTAGGGACAGACTCGAACACCGGGGAGCTGTTTTTT.

This clone was detected once. Here the CDR3 DNA reads TGTGCCAGCAGTTTAGTTCTAGCGGGTCGTGAGACCCAGTACTTC. Its protein product is CASSLVLAGRETQYF. The chain recombines TRBV27 with TRBJ2-5, with 8 nucleotides matching TRBD2. With 2 bases clipped from V and 5 bases from J, the junction kept 7 bases outside the gene matches. CDR1 is MNHEY and CDR2 is SMNVEV in the germline V gene (reference sequence). The CDR3 spans 15 residues.

The chain uses TRBV4-2 and TRBJ2-3, with TRBD2 matching over 7 bases. There are 16 residues in the CDR3. V was pared by 1 base and J by 1 base, with 5 bases of the junction left unmatched. Germline V lookup: CDR1 LGHNA, CDR2 YNFKEQ. CDR3 region: CASSQASGGGTDTQYF. The CDR3 DNA is TGTGCCAGCAGCCAAGCGAGTGGGGGGGGCACAGATACGCAGTATTTT.

The genes are TRBV5-6 and TRBJ2-2; the D is unclear. The CDR3 is 14 residues long. V shed 0 bases and J shed 2 bases, with 5 bases lying between them. Germline V gives CDR1 SGHDT, CDR2 YYEEEE. CDR3 protein: CASSLGLNTGELFF. Written as DNA, the CDR3 is TGTGCCAGCAGCTTGGGACTTAACACCGGGGAGCTGTTTTTT.

The V gene is TRBV9, the J gene TRBJ1-4; D unresolved. Trimming left V 4 bases short and J 0 bases short, with 10 bases between. Germline V gene data show CDR1 as SGDLS and CDR2 as YYNGEE. This CDR3 has 15 amino acids. The CDR3 nucleotides read TGTGCCAGCAGCCTCATAGGAGCAACTAATGAAAAACTGTTTTTT. Its protein is CASSLIGATNEKLFF.

The CDR3 DNA reads as TGTGCCAGCAGTATCTCCGGGACAGTCAATCAGCCCCAGCATTTT. This codes for CASSISGTVNQPQHF. The chain employs TRBV6-7 and TRBJ1-5; TRBD1 agrees at 7 bases. TRBV6-7 is given ORF status, its function remaining uncertain. The junction had 7 bases not matched to a gene; V was cut back by 5 bases and J by 3 bases. The CDR3 spans 15 residues.

The gene calls are TRBV4-1 and TRBJ2-7; TRBD1 matches 7 bases. Germline CDR1 MGHRA, CDR2 YSYEKL. The length of the CDR3 is 13 residues. Trimming at V came to 3 bases and at J to 2 bases, leaving 1 base not matched to a gene. CDR3 residues: CASSQGQPYEQYF. Written as DNA, the CDR3 is TGCGCCAGCAGCCAGGGACAGCCCTACGAGCAGTACTTC.

This clone has only a few counts. The J gene is TRBJ1-1, the V gene TRBV9; a possible D gene is TRBD1 (6 bases). Germline CDR1 reads SGDLS; CDR2 reads YYNGEE. The V and J ends lost 2 bases and 3 bases respectively, with 8 bases between them. The CDR3 runs 13 residues. CDR3 sequence: CASSVTGYTEAFF. The CDR3 DNA reads as TGTGCCAGCAGCGTTACAGGGTACACTGAAGCTTTCTTT. Filled out from reference TRBV9 and TRBJ1-1, the complete variable domain reads DSGVTQTPKHLITATGQRVTLRCSPRSGDLSVYWYQQSLDQGLQFLIQYYNGEERAKGNILERFSAQQFPDLHSELNLSSLELGDSALYFCASSVTGYTEAFFGQGTRLTVV.

V usage is TRBV5-1 and J usage is TRBJ2-5; possibly TRBD2 for D (5 bases). The J call is in doubt because the DNA end fits TRBJ2-7 better. Germline V gene data show CDR1 as SGHRS and CDR2 as YFSETQ. The CDR3 spans 12 residues. The chain's CDR3 is CASRRDSYEQYF. CDR3 nucleotides: TGCGCCAGCCGACGGGATTCCTACGAGCAGTACTTC.

In this sample, this clone turned up once. The chain links TRBV2 to TRBJ1-1, with D tentatively TRBD1 (6 bases). This CDR3 is built from 18 residues. V lost 5 bases and J lost 4, with 26 bases in between. In germline, CDR1 is SNHLY, CDR2 FYNNEI. CDR3 residues: CASSQNPHGQGHPTEAFF. DNA of the CDR3: TGTGCCAGCAGTCAAAATCCCCACGGCCAGGGACACCCCACTGAAGCTTTCTTT. The full variable domain, completed using reference TRBV2 and TRBJ1-1, is EPEVTQTPSHQVTQMGQEVILRCVPISNHLYFYWYRQILGQKVEFLVSFYNNEISEKSEIFDDQFSVERPDGSNFTLKIRSTKLEDSAMYFCASSQNPHGQGHPTEAFFGQGTRLTVV.

V gene TRBV29-1 combines with J gene TRBJ2-7; D is perhaps TRBD2 (6 bases). Between the trimmed V and J ends, which lost 4 bases and 0 bases, there was a span of 16 bases. CDR3 size: 15 residues. The germline CDR1 and CDR2 sequences are SQVTM and ANQGSEA. CDR3 nucleotide sequence: TGCAGCGTTGTCTCCGGGGGAGAACTCTCCTACGAGCAGTACTTC. This translates into CSVVSGGELSYEQYF.

A note on this clone: In the same sample, other DNA sequences code for this CDR3. The rearrangement uses TRBV4-1 and TRBJ2-1, with 7 positions matching TRBD2. This CDR3 contains 15 residues. J lost 3 bases, V lost 1 base, and 3 bases had no gene match. Germline CDR1 reads MGHRA; CDR2 reads YSYEKL. CDR3 region: CASSQGLAGYNEQFF. CDR3 DNA: TGCGCCAGCAGCCAAGGACTAGCCGGCTACAATGAGCAGTTCTTC.

This clone came up once. This rearrangement joins TRBV6-5 to TRBJ2-7, with TRBD2 identical over 13 bases. This CDR3 has 15 amino acids. With 2 bases clipped from V and 6 bases from J, the junction kept 4 bases outside the gene matches. Germline V gene data show CDR1 as MNHEY and CDR2 as SVGAGI. The CDR3 sequence is CASSYGTSGDCEQYF. CDR3 in DNA: TGTGCCAGCAGTTACGGGACTAGCGGGGATTGCGAGCAGTACTTC.